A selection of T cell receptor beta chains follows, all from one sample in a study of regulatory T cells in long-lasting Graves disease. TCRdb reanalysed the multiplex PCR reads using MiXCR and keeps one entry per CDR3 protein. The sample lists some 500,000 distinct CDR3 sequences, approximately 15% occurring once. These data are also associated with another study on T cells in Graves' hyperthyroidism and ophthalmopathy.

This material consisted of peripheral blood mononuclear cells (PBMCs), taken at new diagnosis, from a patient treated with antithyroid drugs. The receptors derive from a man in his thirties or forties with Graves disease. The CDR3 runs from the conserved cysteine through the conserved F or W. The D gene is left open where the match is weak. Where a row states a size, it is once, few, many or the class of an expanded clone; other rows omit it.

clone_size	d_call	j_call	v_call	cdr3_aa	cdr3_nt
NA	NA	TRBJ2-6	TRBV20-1	CSARVNRDSGANVLTF	TGCAGTGCTAGAGTCAACAGGGACTCTGGGGCCAACGTCCTGACTTTC
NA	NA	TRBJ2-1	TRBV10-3	CAISALLGSHNEQFF	TGTGCCATCAGTGCTCTTCTAGGTTCCCACAATGAGCAGTTCTTC
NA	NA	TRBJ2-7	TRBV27	CASSPPGDFYEQYF	TGTGCCAGCAGTCCCCCCGGGGACTTCTACGAGCAGTACTTC
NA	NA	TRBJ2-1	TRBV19	CASSAGTPSYNEQFF	TGTGCCAGTAGCGCTGGGACCCCCTCCTACAATGAGCAGTTCTTC
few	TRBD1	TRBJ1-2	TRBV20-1	CSAPGTGPNYGYTF	TGCAGTGCTCCCGGGACAGGGCCTAACTATGGCTACACCTTC
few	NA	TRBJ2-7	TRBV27	CASSEGIGLNYEQYF	TGTGCCAGCAGTGAAGGAATTGGACTCAACTACGAGCAGTACTTC
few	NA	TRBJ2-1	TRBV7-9	CASSLYEGPANNEQFF	TGTGCCAGCAGCTTATATGAAGGGCCCGCCAACAATGAGCAGTTCTTC
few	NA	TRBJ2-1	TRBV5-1	CASSGTSTYNEQFF	TGCGCCAGCAGCGGAACGTCCACCTACAATGAGCAGTTCTTC
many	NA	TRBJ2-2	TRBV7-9	CASSPRRNSNTGELFF	TGTGCCAGCAGCCCTCGCCGGAACTCGAACACCGGAGAGCTGTTTTTT
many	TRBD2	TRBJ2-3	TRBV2	CASSLVIAGGTDTQYF	TGTGCCAGCAGCTTAGTAATAGCGGGAGGCACAGATACGCAGTATTTT
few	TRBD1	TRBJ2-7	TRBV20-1	CSAPRRTGDDEQYF	TGCAGTGCGCCGCGGAGGACAGGGGATGACGAGCAGTACTTC
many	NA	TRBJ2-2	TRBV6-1	CASSHKVKGAGHTGELFF	TGTGCCAGCAGTCATAAAGTGAAGGGTGCGGGTCACACCGGGGAGCTGTTTTTT
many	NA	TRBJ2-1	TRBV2	CASSGDGEWNNEQFF	TGTGCCAGCAGTGGGGACGGTGAATGGAACAATGAGCAGTTCTTC
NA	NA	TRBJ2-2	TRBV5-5	CASSLFSGELFF	TGTGCCAGCAGCTTGTTCTCCGGGGAGCTGTTTTTT
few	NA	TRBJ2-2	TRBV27	CASRWHMKDTGELFF	TGTGCCAGCAGATGGCACATGAAGGACACCGGGGAGCTGTTTTTT
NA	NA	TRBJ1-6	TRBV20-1	CSARDRNSPLHF	TGCAGTGCTCGGGACCGCAATTCACCCCTCCACTTT
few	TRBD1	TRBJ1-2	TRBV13	CASSLGDRANLYGYTF	TGTGCCAGCAGCTTAGGGGACAGGGCTAACCTCTATGGCTACACCTTC
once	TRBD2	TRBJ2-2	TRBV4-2	CASSRLGVAGVHTGELFF	TGTGCCAGCAGCCGTTTAGGAGTAGCGGGAGTCCACACCGGGGAGCTGTTTTTT
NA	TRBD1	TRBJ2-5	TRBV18	CASSPPGQNQETQYF	TGTGCCAGCTCACCTCCGGGACAGAATCAAGAGACCCAGTACTTC
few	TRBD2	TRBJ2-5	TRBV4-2	CASSQGRTRTSVETQYF	TGTGCCAGCAGCCAAGGGCGGACTAGGACGTCGGTAGAGACCCAGTACTTC
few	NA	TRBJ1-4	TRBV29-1	CSGQGIGTNEKLFF	TGCAGCGGGCAGGGGATTGGTACTAATGAAAAACTGTTTTTT
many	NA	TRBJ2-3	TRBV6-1	CASGLDSTDTQYF	TGTGCCAGCGGGTTGGACAGCACAGATACGCAGTATTTT
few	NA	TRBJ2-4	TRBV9	CASSQEGGKNIQYF	TGTGCCAGCAGCCAGGAGGGAGGCAAAAACATTCAGTACTTC
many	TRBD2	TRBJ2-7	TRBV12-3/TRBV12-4	CASSLKLRGLAGDIYEQYF	TGTGCCAGCAGTTTAAAATTACGAGGGCTAGCGGGGGATATCTACGAGCAGTACTTC
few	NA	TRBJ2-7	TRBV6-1	CARVQRSYEQYF	TGTGCCAGGGTCCAGCGGAGTTACGAGCAGTACTTC
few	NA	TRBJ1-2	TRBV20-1	CSAPGHMSHTF	TGCAGTGCCCCGGGACATATGAGCCACACCTTC
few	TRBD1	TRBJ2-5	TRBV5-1	CASSLGQGPVGETQYF	TGCGCCAGCAGCTTGGGACAGGGGCCGGTCGGAGAGACCCAGTACTTC
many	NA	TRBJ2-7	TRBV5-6	CASSSGLGEQYF	TGTGCCAGCAGCTCGGGGCTGGGGGAGCAGTACTTC
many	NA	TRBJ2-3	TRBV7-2	CASSSTGSVRDTQYF	TGTGCCAGCAGCTCCACCGGGAGTGTGAGGGATACGCAGTATTTT
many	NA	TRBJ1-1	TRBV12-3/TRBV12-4	CASSFFEGGTEAFF	TGTGCCAGCAGTTTCTTTGAAGGGGGCACTGAAGCTTTCTTT
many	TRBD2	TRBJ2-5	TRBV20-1	CSATSGRIAETQYF	TGCAGTGCGACTAGCGGGAGAATAGCAGAGACCCAGTACTTC
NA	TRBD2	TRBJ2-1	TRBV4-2	CASSQVSGRAGEQFF	TGTGCCAGCAGCCAAGTTAGCGGGAGGGCGGGGGAGCAGTTCTTC
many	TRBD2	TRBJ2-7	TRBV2	CASRSGTSYYEQYF	TGTGCCAGCCGCTCCGGGACTAGTTACTACGAGCAGTACTTC
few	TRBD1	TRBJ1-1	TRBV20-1	CSARGTTGGRAFF	TGCAGTGCTAGAGGGACGACAGGGGGCAGGGCTTTCTTT
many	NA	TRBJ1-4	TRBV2	CASRPRAATNEKLFF	TGTGCCAGCAGGCCGAGGGCAGCAACTAATGAAAAACTGTTTTTT
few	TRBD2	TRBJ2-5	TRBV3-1	CASSQEGLAGLAEETQYF	TGTGCCAGCAGCCAAGAGGGACTAGCGGGACTCGCCGAGGAGACCCAGTACTTC
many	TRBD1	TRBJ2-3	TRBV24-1	CATSDSGTGTDTQYF	TGTGCCACCAGTGACTCCGGGACAGGGACAGATACGCAGTATTTT
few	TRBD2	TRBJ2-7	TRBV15	CATSRGTSGSGEQYF	TGTGCCACCAGCAGAGGGACTAGCGGGAGTGGGGAGCAGTACTTC
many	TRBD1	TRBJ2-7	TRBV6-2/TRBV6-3	CASSYSGTGTYEQYF	TGTGCCAGCAGTTACTCCGGGACAGGGACCTACGAGCAGTACTTC
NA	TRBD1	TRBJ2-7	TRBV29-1	CSVRTGPYEQYF	TGCAGCGTAAGGACAGGGCCCTACGAGCAGTACTTC
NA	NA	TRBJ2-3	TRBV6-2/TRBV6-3	CASIRRGASTDTQYF	TGTGCCAGCATACGCCGGGGAGCGAGCACAGATACGCAGTATTTT
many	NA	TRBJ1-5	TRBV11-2	CASSLGPHQPQHF	TGTGCCAGCAGCTTAGGTCCCCATCAGCCCCAGCATTTT
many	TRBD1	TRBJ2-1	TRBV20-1	CSAEPGQGGSEQFF	TGCAGTGCGGAACCGGGACAGGGAGGGAGTGAGCAGTTCTTC
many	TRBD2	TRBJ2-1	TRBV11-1	CASSSGLAGGVDNEQFF	TGTGCCAGCAGCTCCGGACTAGCGGGAGGGGTGGACAATGAGCAGTTCTTC
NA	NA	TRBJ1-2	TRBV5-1	CASSRTGHGYTF	TGCGCCAGCAGCAGAACAGGGCATGGCTACACCTTC
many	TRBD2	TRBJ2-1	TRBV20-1	CSAGGLAGSYNEQFF	TGCAGTGCGGGTGGACTAGCGGGATCCTACAATGAGCAGTTCTTC
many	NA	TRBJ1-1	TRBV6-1	CASSEIPGNTEAFF	TGTGCCAGCAGTGAAATTCCAGGGAACACTGAAGCTTTCTTT
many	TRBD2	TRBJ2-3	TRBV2	CASSESGGTRTDTQYF	TGTGCCAGCAGTGAATCGGGAGGGACCCGCACAGATACGCAGTATTTT
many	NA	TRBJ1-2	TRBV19	CASRNPAGRLSGYGYTF	TGTGCCAGTAGGAATCCGGCAGGGAGATTGTCCGGCTATGGCTACACCTTC
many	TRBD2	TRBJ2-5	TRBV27	CASSRLTSGREETQYF	TGTGCCAGCAGTCGACTTACGTCGGGGAGGGAAGAGACCCAGTACTTC
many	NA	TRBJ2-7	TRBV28	CASSPGFREQYF	TGTGCCAGCAGTCCAGGGTTCCGCGAGCAGTACTTC
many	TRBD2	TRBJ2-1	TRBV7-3	CASSLGLAGLHNEQFF	TGTGCCAGCAGCTTGGGACTAGCGGGACTTCACAATGAGCAGTTCTTC